A single sample is the source of the 20 T cell receptor beta chains below, sequenced in a study of CD8 T cells in ankylosing spondylitis. TCRdb reprocessed the 5' RACE reads via MiXCR and lists one record per CDR3 protein. The repertoire consists of approximately 180,000 distinct CDR3 sequences, with 15% to 20% occurring once and the leading ten covering 4.3%. The source material was blood, either unsorted or a sorted T cell fraction (not recorded which). All receptors derive from a male donor aged 5 to 29 with ankylosing spondylitis or in good health (not recorded which).

This clonotype was counted ten times or more. The chain links TRBV6-5 to TRBJ2-7, with D unresolved. This CDR3 has 9 amino acids. Looked up from germline, CDR1 is MNHEY and CDR2 is SVGAGI. Trimming took off 10 bases at V and 2 bases at J, with 3 bases between the two ends. Here the CDR3 reads CATPYEQYF. The CDR3 nucleotides read TGTGCCACCCCCTACGAGCAGTACTTC.

This clonotype has ten or more counts. The chain is built from TRBV27 and TRBJ2-1; 7 nucleotides align to TRBD2. V lost 5 bases to trimming and J lost 4 bases; unmatched junction nucleotides: 8. This CDR3 has 15 residues. Germline loops: CDR1 MNHEY, CDR2 SMNVEV (reference sequence). The CDR3 reads CASSTSSGSYNEQFF. The CDR3 DNA reads as TGTGCCAGCAGTACCTCTAGCGGCTCGTACAATGAGCAGTTCTTC.

This clonotype was counted at least ten times. The chain combines TRBV5-1 with TRBJ2-6; D remains ambiguous. Germline assignment: CDR1 SGHRS and CDR2 YFSETQ. V lost 0 bases, J lost 0 bases, and 7 bases lay in between. This CDR3 has 16 residues. CDR3 sequence reads: CASSLGQLSGANVLTF. The CDR3, as DNA: TGCGCCAGCAGCTTGGGGCAGCTCTCTGGGGCCAACGTCCTGACTTTC.

This clonotype has ten or more counts. V usage is TRBV20-1 and J usage is TRBJ1-5, with TRBD1 matching over 10 bases. The CDR3 consists of 21 residues. J was trimmed by 3 bases and V by 3 bases; bases with no gene match: 23. Germline V gene data show CDR1 as DFQATT and CDR2 as SNEGSKA (reference sequence). This CDR3 is CSASSLRFEVTGGSPNQPQHF. DNA for the CDR3: TGCAGTGCTAGTTCTTTACGTTTCGAGGTGACAGGGGGCTCACCCAATCAGCCCCAGCATTTT.

This clonotype has a count of ten or more. The V and J genes are TRBV6-5 and TRBJ2-5, with TRBD2 identical over 11 bases. Germline-derived CDR1 and CDR2 are MNHEY and SVGAGI. This CDR3 comprises 17 residues. The ends lost 2 bases at V and 7 bases at J; junction bases unmatched: 12. In nucleotides, the CDR3 is TGTGCCAGCAGTTACGAAGGGTCTAGCGGGAGGCTGGGGACCCAGTACTTC. As protein: CASSYEGSSGRLGTQYF.

This chain joins TRBV7-2 and TRBJ2-7, with 7 bases that match TRBD1. Germline trimming cut 5 bases from V and 5 bases from J; bases unmatched to any gene: 6. Germline V gene sequence: CDR1 SGHTA, CDR2 FQGNSA. This CDR3 is 13 amino acids long. The CDR3 sequence: CASSRQGRHEQYF. The DNA for the CDR3 is TGTGCCAGCAGCCGACAGGGTCGGCACGAGCAGTACTTC.

This clonotype was counted at least ten times. The V call is TRBV18, the J call TRBJ2-7, with D possibly TRBD1 on 6 matching bases. This CDR3 region has 14 residues. Germline CDR1 and CDR2: KGHSH and LQKENI. The V end lost 2 bases, the J end lost 3 bases, and 11 bases lay between the germline ends. The CDR3 DNA follows: TGTGCCAGCTCACCAGCTGACAGGATCTACGAGCAGTACTTC. It is translated as CASSPADRIYEQYF. Full variable domain (remainder filled in from reference TRBV18 and TRBJ2-7): NAGVMQNPRHLVRRRGQEARLRCSPMKGHSHVYWYRQLPEEGLKFMVYLQKENIIDESGMPKERFSAEFPKEGPSILRIQQVVRGDSAAYFCASSPADRIYEQYFGPGTRLTVT.

In its sample, this clonotype was seen many times. The J gene is TRBJ1-1, the V gene TRBV5-1; 7 nucleotides agree with TRBD1. Germline V gene lookup returns CDR1 SGHRS and CDR2 YFSETQ. This CDR3 is 14 amino acids long. Trimming cost V 4 bases and J 2 bases; bases outside gene matches: 5. This chain's CDR3 is CASSPRDSNTEAFF. CDR3 bases: TGCGCCAGCAGCCCACGGGACAGTAACACTGAAGCTTTCTTT.

This clonotype was recorded many times. V and J are TRBV5-4 and TRBJ1-2, with TRBD1 identical over 7 bases. CDR1 is SGHNT and CDR2 is YYREEE in the germline V gene (reference sequence). The CDR3 consists of 14 residues. V gave up 7 bases and J gave up 7 bases; unmatched junction bases: 13. CDR3 nucleotide sequence: TGTGCCAGCTCCACGATCGTAGGGGGCTCTGGCTACACCTTC. Residues: CASSTIVGGSGYTF.

The chain employs TRBV5-5 and TRBJ1-1; D remains ambiguous. CDR1 and CDR2 (germline): SGHKS, YYEKEE (reference sequence). The CDR3 totals 12 residues. V lost 3 bases to trimming and J lost 1 base, with 4 bases between them. The CDR3 coding sequence is TGTGCCAGCAGCTATGGGAACACTGAAGCTTTCTTT. It is translated as CASSYGNTEAFF.

The chain has TRBV2 and TRBJ2-5; 7 bases are a match to TRBD2. The CDR3 has 11 amino acids. The ends lost 7 bases at V and 5 bases at J; junction bases unmatched: 1. Germline V gives CDR1 SNHLY, CDR2 FYNNEI. The CDR3 sequence: CASMREETQYF. Written as DNA, the CDR3 is TGTGCCAGCATGCGGGAGGAGACCCAGTACTTC.

This clonotype was observed at least ten times. J is TRBJ1-1 and V is TRBV4-2; D remains ambiguous. V shed 5 bases and J shed 0 bases, with 16 bases lying between them. The CDR3 extends over 16 amino acids. Per germline, CDR1 LGHNA and CDR2 YNFKEQ. The CDR3 sequence is CASSLTPEGMNTEAFF. CDR3 sequence (DNA): TGTGCCAGCAGCTTAACGCCTGAGGGCATGAACACTGAAGCTTTCTTT.

This clonotype was seen at least ten times. The junction departs from the called germline gene at one end, perhaps through a read error. This chain joins TRBV3-1 and TRBJ2-1, with TRBD1 as a possible D gene (5 bases). Germline CDR1 is LGHDT and CDR2 is YNNKEL (reference sequence). This CDR3 spans 14 amino acids. The CDR3 region is CASSQDDYRGRANF. CDR3 sequence (DNA): TGTGCCAGCAGCCAAGATGATTATCGTGGCAGGGCGAACTTC.

This clonotype was counted at least ten times. The rearrangement uses TRBV12-5 and TRBJ2-1; perhaps D is TRBD1 or TRBD2 (5 bases each). V dropped 1 base and J dropped 4 bases, with 20 bases sitting between them. CDR1 and CDR2 from the germline V gene are LGHNT and FRNRAP. The CDR3 length is 18 residues. This CDR3 is CASGLDPGLAREYNEQFF. CDR3 coding DNA: TGTGCTAGTGGTTTGGACCCCGGACTCGCCAGGGAATACAATGAGCAGTTCTTC.

This clonotype was detected ten times or more. CDR3 sequence (DNA): TGTGCCAGCAGTCTAACCGACAGGGCGGGGGAGCAGTACTTC. Amino acids: CASSLTDRAGEQYF. This rearrangement joins TRBV27 to TRBJ2-7; TRBD1 might be the D (7 bases). Between the trimmed V and J ends, which lost 5 bases and 7 bases, there was a span of 18 bases. Germline V gene data show CDR1 as MNHEY and CDR2 as SMNVEV (reference sequence). The length of the CDR3 is 14 residues.

This clonotype was counted between two and nine times. The chain employs TRBV25-1 and TRBJ2-7; D is ambiguous. V was trimmed by 0 bases and J by 2 bases, leaving 5 bases between them. The CDR3 is made up of 13 amino acids. Germline V CDR1 and CDR2: MGHDK, SYGVNS. This CDR3 is CASSEYLTYEQYV. The CDR3 DNA reads as TGTGCCAGCAGTGAATACCTCACCTACGAGCAGTACGTC.

This clonotype was observed a handful of times. The V gene is TRBV29-1, the J gene TRBJ1-1, with D possibly matching TRBD1 (5 bases). CDR1 SQVTM and CDR2 ANQGSEA come from the germline V gene. The V and J ends lost 3 bases and 5 bases respectively, with 10 bases between them. CDR3 size: 12 residues. CDR3 sequence reads: CSVDRDGTEAFF. The CDR3 nucleotides read TGCAGCGTTGACAGGGACGGAACTGAAGCTTTCTTT.

This chain connects TRBV25-1 to TRBJ2-5; no reliable D call. CDR1 MGHDK and CDR2 SYGVNS come from the germline V gene. Between the trimmed V and J ends, which lost 4 bases and 5 bases, there was a span of 8 bases. This CDR3 has 12 residues. The CDR3 region is CASSVLEETQYF. The CDR3 region has the DNA TGTGCCAGCAGTGTACTCGAGGAGACCCAGTACTTC.

This clonotype was seen ten or more times. This rearrangement joins TRBV3-1 to TRBJ1-1; 10 bases align to TRBD1. The CDR3 spans 14 residues. From germline, CDR1 is LGHDT and CDR2 YNNKEL (reference sequence). V lost 2 bases and J lost 10; bases outside the gene matches: 7. The CDR3, as DNA: TGTGCCAGCAGCCAAAGACAGGGGGCTCAGGTAGCTTTCTTT. This gives the protein CASSQRQGAQVAFF.

This clonotype was counted many times. The chain combines TRBV27 with TRBJ1-1; 8 nucleotides match TRBD1. The CDR3 runs to 19 residues. V dropped 3 bases and J dropped 0; count of bases not matched to a gene: 15. The germline V gene encodes CDR1 MNHEY and CDR2 SMNVEV (reference sequence). CDR3 loop: CASSFVGGGQVHMNTEAFF. The DNA for the CDR3 is TGTGCCAGCAGTTTTGTTGGAGGGGGACAGGTCCACATGAACACTGAAGCTTTCTTT.